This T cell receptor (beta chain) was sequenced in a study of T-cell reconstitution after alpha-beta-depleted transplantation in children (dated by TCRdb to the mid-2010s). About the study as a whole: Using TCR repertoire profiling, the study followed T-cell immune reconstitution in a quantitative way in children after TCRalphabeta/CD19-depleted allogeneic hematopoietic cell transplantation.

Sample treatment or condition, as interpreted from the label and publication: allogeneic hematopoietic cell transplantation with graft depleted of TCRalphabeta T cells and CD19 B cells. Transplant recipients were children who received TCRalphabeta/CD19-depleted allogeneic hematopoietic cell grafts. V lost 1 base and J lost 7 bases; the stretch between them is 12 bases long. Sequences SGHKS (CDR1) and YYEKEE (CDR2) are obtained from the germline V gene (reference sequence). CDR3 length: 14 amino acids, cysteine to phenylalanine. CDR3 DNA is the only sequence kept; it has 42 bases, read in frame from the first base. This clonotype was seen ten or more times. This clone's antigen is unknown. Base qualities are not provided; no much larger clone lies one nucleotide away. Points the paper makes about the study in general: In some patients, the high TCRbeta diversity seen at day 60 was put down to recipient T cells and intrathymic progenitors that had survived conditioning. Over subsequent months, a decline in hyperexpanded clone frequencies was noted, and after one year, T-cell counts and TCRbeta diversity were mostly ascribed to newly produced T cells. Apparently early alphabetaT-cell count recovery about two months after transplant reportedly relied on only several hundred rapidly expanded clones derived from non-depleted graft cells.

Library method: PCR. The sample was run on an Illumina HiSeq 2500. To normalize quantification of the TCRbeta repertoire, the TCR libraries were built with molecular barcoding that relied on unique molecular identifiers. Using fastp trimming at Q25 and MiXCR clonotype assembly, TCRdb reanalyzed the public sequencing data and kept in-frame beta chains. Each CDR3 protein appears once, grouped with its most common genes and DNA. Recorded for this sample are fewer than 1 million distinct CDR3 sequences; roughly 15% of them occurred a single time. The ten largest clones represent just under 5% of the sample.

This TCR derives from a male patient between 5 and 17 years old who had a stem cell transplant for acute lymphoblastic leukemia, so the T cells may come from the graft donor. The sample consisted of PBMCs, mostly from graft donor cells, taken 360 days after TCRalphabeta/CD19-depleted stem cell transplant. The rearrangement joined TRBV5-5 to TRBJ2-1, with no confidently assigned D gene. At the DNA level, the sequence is TGTGCCAGCAGCTTGATCGAGTCCGGGAATGAGCAGTTCTTC. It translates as CASSLIESGNEQFF.